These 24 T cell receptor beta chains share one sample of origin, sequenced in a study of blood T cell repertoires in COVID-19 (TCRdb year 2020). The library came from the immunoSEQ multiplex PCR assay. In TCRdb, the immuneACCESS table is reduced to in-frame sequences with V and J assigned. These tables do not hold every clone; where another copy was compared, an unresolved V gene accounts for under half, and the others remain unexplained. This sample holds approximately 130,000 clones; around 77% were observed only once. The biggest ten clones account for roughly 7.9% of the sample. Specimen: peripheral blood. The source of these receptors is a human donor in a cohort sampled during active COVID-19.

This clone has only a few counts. The CDR3 spells CASSYSGSKQYF. The CDR3 DNA follows: TGTGCCAGCAGTTACTCAGGGAGTAAGCAGTACTTC. The V gene is TRBV6-5, the J gene TRBJ2-7; weak D call: TRBD2 (5 bases). Per the germline V gene, CDR1 is MNHEY and CDR2 is SVGAGI. Trimming took off 0 bases at V and 8 bases at J, with 8 bases between the two ends. The CDR3 contains 12 residues.

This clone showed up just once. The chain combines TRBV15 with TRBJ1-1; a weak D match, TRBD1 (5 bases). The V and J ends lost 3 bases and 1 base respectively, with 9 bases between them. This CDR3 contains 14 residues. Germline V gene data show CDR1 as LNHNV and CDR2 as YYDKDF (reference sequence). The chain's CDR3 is CATSRRQRNTEAFF. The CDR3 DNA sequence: TGTGCCACCAGCAGGCGACAGCGGAACACTGAAGCTTTCTTT.

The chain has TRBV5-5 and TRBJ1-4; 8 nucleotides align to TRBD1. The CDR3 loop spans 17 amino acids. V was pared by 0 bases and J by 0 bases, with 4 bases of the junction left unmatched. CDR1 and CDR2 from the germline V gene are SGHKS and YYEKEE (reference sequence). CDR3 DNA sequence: TGTGCCAGCAGCTTGGTAGGACAGGGTCCAACTAATGAAAAACTGTTTTTT. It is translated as CASSLVGQGPTNEKLFF.

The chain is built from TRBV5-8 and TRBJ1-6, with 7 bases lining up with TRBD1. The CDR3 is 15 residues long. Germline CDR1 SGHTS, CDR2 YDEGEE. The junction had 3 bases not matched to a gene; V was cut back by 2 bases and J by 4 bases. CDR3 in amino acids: CASSFPGQYNSPLHF. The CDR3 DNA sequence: TGTGCCAGCAGCTTCCCGGGACAGTATAATTCACCCCTCCACTTT. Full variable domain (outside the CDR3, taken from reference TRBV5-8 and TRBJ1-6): EAGVTQSPTHLIKTRGQQATLRCSPISGHTSVYWYQQALGLGLQFLLWYDEGEERNRGNFPPRFSGRQFPNYSSELNVNALELEDSALYLCASSFPGQYNSPLHFGNGTRLTVT.

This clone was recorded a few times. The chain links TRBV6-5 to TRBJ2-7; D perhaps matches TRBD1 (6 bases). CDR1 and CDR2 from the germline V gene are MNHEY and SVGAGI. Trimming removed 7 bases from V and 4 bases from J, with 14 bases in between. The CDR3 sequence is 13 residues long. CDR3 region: CASNRDTLYEQYF. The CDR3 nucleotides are TGTGCCAGCAACCGGGACACATTATACGAGCAGTACTTC.

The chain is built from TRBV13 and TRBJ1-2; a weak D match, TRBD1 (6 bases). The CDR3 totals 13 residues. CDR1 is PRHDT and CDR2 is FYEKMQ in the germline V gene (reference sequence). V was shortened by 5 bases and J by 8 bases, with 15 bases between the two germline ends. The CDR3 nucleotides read TGTGCCAGCAGCCTACAGGGAGCGAACGGCTACACCTTC. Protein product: CASSLQGANGYTF.

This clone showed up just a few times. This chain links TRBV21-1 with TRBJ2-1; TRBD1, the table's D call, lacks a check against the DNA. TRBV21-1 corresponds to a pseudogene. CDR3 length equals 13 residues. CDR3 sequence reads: CASSKDRYNEQFF. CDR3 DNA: TGTGCCAGCAGCAAAGACAGATACAATGAGCAGTTCTTC.

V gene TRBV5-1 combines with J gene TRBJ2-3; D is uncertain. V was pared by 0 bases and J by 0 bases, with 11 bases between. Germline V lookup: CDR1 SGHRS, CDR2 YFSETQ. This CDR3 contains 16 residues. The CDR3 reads CASSLAPFPSTDTQYF. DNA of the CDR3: TGCGCCAGCAGCTTGGCCCCCTTTCCTAGCACAGATACGCAGTATTTT.

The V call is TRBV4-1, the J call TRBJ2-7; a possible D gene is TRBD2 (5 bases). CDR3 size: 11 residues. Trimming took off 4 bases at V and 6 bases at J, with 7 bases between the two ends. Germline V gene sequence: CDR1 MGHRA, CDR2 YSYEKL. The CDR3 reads CASSLGGEQYF. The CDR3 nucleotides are TGCGCCAGCAGCCTAGGAGGCGAGCAGTACTTC.

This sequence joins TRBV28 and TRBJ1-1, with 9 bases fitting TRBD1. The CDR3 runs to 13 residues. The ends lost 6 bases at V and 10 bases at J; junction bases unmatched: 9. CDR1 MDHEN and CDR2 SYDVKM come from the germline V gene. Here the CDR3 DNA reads TGTGCCAGCAGCAAACAGGGGGCGCGATCAGCTTTCTTT. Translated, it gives CASSKQGARSAFF.

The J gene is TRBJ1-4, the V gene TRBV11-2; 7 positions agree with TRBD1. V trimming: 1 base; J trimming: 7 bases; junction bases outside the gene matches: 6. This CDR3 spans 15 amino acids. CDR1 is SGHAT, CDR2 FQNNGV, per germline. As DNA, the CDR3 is TGTGCCAGCAGCTTAGGGGACAGAGATTCTGAAAAACTGTTTTTT. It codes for CASSLGDRDSEKLFF.

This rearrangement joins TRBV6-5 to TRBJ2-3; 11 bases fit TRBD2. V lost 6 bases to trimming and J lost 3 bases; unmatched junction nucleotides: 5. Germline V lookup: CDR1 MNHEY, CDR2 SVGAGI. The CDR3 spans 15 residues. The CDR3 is CASSYTSGSTDTQYF. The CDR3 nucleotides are TGTGCCAGCAGCTACACTAGCGGGAGTACAGATACGCAGTATTTT.

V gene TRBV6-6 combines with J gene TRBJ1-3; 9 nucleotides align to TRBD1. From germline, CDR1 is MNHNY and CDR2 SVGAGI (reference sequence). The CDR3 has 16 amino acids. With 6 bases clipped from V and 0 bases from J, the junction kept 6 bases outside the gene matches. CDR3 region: CASSRDRGDSGNTIYF. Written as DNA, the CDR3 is TGTGCCAGCAGCCGAGACAGGGGGGACTCTGGAAACACCATATATTTT.

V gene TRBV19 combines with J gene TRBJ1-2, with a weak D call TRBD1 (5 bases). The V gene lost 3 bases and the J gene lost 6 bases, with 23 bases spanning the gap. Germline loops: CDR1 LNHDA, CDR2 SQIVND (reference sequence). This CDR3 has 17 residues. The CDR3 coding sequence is TGTGCCAGTAGTATTAGCTTCAGGGACTTTCGAGGAAATGGCTACACCTTC. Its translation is CASSISFRDFRGNGYTF.

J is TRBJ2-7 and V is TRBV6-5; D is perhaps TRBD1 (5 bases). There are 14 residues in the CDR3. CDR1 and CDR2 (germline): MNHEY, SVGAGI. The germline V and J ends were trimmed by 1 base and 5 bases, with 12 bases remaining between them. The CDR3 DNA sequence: TGTGCCAGCAGTTACTTCCAGGGTATCCACGAGCAGTACTTC. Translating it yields CASSYFQGIHEQYF.

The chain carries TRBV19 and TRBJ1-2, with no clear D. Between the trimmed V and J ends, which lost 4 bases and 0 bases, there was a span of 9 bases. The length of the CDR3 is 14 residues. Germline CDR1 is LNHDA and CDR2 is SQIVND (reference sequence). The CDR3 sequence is CASSSSSSNYGYTF. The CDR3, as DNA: TGTGCCAGTAGTAGTTCCAGTTCTAACTATGGCTACACCTTC.

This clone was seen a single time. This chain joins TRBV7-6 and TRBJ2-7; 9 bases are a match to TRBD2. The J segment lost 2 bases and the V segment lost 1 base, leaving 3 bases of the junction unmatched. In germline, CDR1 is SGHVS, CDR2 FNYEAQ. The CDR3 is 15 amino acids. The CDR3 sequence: CASSLEAGGAYEQYF. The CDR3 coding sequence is TGTGCCAGCAGCTTAGAGGCGGGGGGGGCCTACGAGCAGTACTTC.

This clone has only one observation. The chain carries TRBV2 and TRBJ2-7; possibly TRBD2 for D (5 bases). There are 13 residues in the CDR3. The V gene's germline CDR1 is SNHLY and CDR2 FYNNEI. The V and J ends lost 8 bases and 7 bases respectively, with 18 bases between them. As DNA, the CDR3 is TGTGCCAGCCTGGAGGACCTCCCAGAAGAGCAGTACTTC. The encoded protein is CASLEDLPEEQYF. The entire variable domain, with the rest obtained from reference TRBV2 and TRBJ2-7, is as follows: EPEVTQTPSHQVTQMGQEVILRCVPISNHLYFYWYRQILGQKVEFLVSFYNNEISEKSEIFDDQFSVERPDGSNFTLKIRSTKLEDSAMYFCASLEDLPEEQYFGPGTRLTVT.

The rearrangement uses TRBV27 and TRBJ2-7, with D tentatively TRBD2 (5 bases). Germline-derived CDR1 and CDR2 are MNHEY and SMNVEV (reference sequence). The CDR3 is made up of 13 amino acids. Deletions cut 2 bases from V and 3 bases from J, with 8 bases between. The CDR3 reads CASSLGRDYEQYF. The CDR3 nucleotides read TGTGCCAGCAGTTTAGGACGGGACTACGAGCAGTACTTC.

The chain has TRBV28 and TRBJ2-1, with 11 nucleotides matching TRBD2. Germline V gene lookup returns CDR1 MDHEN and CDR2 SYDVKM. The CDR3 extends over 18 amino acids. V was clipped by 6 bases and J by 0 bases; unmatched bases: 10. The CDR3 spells CASRLPGLADSSYNEQFF. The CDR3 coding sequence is TGTGCCAGCAGATTACCGGGACTAGCGGATTCCTCCTACAATGAGCAGTTCTTC.

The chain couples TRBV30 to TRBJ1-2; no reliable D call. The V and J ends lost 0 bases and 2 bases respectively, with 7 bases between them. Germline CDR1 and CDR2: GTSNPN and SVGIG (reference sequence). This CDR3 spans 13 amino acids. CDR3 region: CAWSVEGNYGYTF. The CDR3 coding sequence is TGTGCCTGGAGTGTAGAGGGCAACTATGGCTACACCTTC. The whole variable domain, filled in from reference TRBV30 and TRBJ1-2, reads SQTIHQWPATLVQPVGSPLSLECTVEGTSNPNLYWYRQAAGRGLQLLFYSVGIGQISSEVPQNLSASRPQDRQFILSSKKLLLSDSGFYLCAWSVEGNYGYTFGSGTRLTVV.

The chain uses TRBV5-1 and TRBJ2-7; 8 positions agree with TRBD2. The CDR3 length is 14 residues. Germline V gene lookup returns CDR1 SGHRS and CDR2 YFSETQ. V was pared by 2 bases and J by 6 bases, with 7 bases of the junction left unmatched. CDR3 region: CASSLSGSLGEQYF. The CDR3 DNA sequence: TGCGCCAGCAGCTTAAGCGGGAGCCTAGGCGAGCAGTACTTC.

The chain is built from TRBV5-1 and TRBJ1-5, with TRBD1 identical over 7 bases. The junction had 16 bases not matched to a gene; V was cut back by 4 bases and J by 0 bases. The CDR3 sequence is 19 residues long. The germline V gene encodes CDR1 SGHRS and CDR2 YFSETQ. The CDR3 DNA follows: TGCGCCAGCAGCAGCAGGAGGGGACAGATACCTTATAGCAATCAGCCCCAGCATTTT. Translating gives CASSSRRGQIPYSNQPQHF.

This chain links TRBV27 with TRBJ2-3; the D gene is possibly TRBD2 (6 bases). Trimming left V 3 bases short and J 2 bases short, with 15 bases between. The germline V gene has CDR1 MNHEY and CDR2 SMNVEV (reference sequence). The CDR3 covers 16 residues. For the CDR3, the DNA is TGTGCCAGCAGTTTCACCGGGACTCCATACACAGATACGCAGTATTTT. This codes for CASSFTGTPYTDTQYF.